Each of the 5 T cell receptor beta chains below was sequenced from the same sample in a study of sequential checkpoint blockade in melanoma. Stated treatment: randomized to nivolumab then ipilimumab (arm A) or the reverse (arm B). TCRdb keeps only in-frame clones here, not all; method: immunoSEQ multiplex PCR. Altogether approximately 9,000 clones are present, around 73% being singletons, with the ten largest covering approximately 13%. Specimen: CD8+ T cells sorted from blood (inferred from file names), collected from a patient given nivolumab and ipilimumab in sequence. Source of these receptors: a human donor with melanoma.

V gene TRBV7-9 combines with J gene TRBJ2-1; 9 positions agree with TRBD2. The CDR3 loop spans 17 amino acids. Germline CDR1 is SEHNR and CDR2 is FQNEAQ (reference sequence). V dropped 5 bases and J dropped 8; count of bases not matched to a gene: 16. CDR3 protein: CASSPTMGQRGVDEQFF. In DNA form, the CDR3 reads TGTGCCAGCAGCCCAACGATGGGCCAGCGGGGGGTTGATGAGCAGTTCTTC.

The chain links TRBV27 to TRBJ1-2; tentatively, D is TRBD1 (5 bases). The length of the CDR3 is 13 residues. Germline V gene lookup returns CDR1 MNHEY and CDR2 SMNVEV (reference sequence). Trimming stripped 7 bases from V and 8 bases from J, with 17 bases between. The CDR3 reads CASKGLTLDGYTF. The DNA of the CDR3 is TGTGCCAGCAAGGGACTTACCCTCGACGGCTACACCTTC.

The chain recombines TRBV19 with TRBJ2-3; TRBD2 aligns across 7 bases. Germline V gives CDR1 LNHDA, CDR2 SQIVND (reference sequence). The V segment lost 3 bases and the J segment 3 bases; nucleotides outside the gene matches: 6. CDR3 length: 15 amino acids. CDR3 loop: CASSMGLRVTDTQYF. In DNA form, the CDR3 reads TGTGCCAGTAGTATGGGACTACGGGTAACAGATACGCAGTATTTT.

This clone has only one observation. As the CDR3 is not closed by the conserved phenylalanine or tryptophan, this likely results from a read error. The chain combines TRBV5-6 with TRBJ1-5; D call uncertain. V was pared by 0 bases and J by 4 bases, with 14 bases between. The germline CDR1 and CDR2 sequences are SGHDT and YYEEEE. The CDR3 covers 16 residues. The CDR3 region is CASSLAVEGGNQPQHL. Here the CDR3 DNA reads TGTGCCAGCAGCTTGGCCGTTGAGGGCGGTAATCAGCCCCAGCATCTT.

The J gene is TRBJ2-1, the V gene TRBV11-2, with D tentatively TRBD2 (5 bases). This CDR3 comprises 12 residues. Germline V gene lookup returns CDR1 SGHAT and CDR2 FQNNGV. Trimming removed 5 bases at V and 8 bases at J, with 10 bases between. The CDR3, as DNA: TGTGCCAGCAGCCTGAGCGGCGATGAGCAGTTCTTC. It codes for CASSLSGDEQFF.